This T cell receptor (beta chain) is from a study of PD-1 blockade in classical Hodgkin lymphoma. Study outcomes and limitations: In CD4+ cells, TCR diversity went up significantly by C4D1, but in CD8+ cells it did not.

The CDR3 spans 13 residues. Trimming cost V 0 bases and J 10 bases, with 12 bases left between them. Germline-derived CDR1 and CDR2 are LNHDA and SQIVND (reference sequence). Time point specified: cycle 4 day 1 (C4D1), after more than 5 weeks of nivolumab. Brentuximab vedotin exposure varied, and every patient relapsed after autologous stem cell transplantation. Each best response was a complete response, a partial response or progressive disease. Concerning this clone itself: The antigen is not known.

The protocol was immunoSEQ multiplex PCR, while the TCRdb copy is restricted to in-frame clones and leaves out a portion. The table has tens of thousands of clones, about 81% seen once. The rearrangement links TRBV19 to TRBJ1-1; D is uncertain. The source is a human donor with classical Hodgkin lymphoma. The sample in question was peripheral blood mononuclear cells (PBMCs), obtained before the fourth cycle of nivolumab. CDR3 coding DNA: TGTGCCAGTAGTATAGAAGGACGGAGAACAGCTTTCTTT. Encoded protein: CASSIEGRRTAFF.